This entry lists 2 T cell receptor beta chains sequenced from one sample in a study of T-cell reconstitution after alpha-beta-depleted transplantation in children. For TCRbeta, the library was prepared with unique molecular identifiers. MiXCR, run by TCRdb on the PCR reads, gives a single entry per CDR3 protein. The sample lists approximately 270,000 distinct CDR3 sequences; 20% to 30% were seen once. Sequences were derived from PBMCs, mostly from graft donor cells, sampled 360 days after TCRalphabeta/CD19-depleted stem cell transplant. The receptor source for this set is a female patient aged 2 to 10 who had a stem cell transplant for congenital amegakaryocytic thrombocytopenia, so the T cells may come from the graft donor.

In its sample, this clonotype was seen a few times. The V gene is TRBV18, the J gene TRBJ2-7, with 13 bases lining up with TRBD2. V was clipped by 4 bases and J by 1 base; unmatched bases: 10. The germline V gene has CDR1 KGHSH and CDR2 LQKENI. This CDR3 has 18 residues. The CDR3 coding sequence is TGTGCCAGCTCACGTCGACTAGCGGGAGGATCTGGGTCCTACGAGCAGTACTTC. Protein sequence: CASSRRLAGGSGSYEQYF. Filled out from reference TRBV18 and TRBJ2-7, the complete variable domain reads NAGVMQNPRHLVRRRGQEARLRCSPMKGHSHVYWYRQLPEEGLKFMVYLQKENIIDESGMPKERFSAEFPKEGPSILRIQQVVRGDSAAYFCASSRRLAGGSGSYEQYFGPGTRLTVT.

The chain uses TRBV5-1 and TRBJ1-2, with a tentative D call TRBD1 (6 bases). V was cut by 5 bases and J by 2 bases, with 10 bases left in between. CDR1 and CDR2 (germline): SGHRS, YFSETQ. This CDR3 has 13 residues. The CDR3 here is CASRPDSNYGYTF. The CDR3 DNA is TGCGCCAGCAGACCGGACAGCAACTATGGCTACACCTTC.